The subject of this entry is one TCR beta chain. This specimen comes from a study of blood T cell repertoires in COVID-19. Study overall: Sites in the United States, Italy and Spain provided acute and convalescent COVID-19 samples.

The CDR3 spans 11 residues. Trimming shortened V by 3 bases and J by 5 bases, and 2 bases separated the two germline ends. The germline V gene encodes CDR1 SGHTA and CDR2 FQGNSA. As processed by the authors: Amplifying reference gene primers gave estimates of nucleated cell counts. The data were produced by immunoSEQ multiplex PCR, yet TCRdb's version contains in-frame clones alone and is incomplete. V and J calls and clone size are those listed in that table; D and trimming were worked out from the DNA. The sample gives 200,000 to 250,000 clones, 80% to 90% of which show up once; roughly 10% is in the top ten.

This rearrangement joins TRBV7-2 to TRBJ1-3; no definite D call. The source material was peripheral blood. The TCR sequence derives from a woman at least 80 years old with acute or convalescent COVID-19. The CDR3: CASSFRNTIYF. The CDR3 DNA sequence: TGTGCCAGCAGCTTTAGAAACACCATATATTTT. Full variable domain (remainder filled in from reference TRBV7-2 and TRBJ1-3): GAGVSQSPSNKVTEKGKDVELRCDPISGHTALYWYRQSLGQGLEFLIYFQGNSAPDKSGLPSDRFSAERTGGSVSTLTIQRTQQEDSAVYLCASSFRNTIYFGEGSWLTVV.